These T cell receptor beta chains were read from a single sample in a study of CXCR3-negative and CXCR3-positive naive CD8 T cells. Following a re-call of the 5' RACE reads, TCRdb has one entry per CDR3 protein and lacks DNA. The sample includes some 130,000 distinct CDR3 sequences. Sequencing was performed on naive CXCR3+ CD8+ T cells from blood. These receptor sequences come from a human donor in good health. Some clones in this sample may be carry-over from other donors' samples. The CDR3 runs from the conserved cysteine through the conserved F or W.

J gene | V gene | CDR3 protein
TRBJ2-7 | TRBV29-1 | CSARGGQHYEQYF
TRBJ1-2 | TRBV12-3/TRBV12-4 | CASSPDRINYGYTF
TRBJ2-6 | TRBV15 | CATSRDRFGGGDCSGANVLTF
TRBJ2-7 | TRBV7-9 | CASSLDAGEFSYEQYF
TRBJ1-6 | TRBV7-6 | CASSLGAASPLHF
TRBJ1-2 | TRBV12-3/TRBV12-4 | CASSTGTDNYGYTF
TRBJ2-7 | TRBV29-1 | CSVVWTSDYEQYF
TRBJ2-5 | TRBV29-1 | CSVDSDGDTRDRVGETQYF
TRBJ2-1 | TRBV5-4 | CASSLRHGAEQFF
TRBJ2-1 | TRBV12-3/TRBV12-4 | CASSQGLAGDEQFF
TRBJ2-7 | TRBV14 | CASSQGTSSGIYEQYF
TRBJ2-2 | TRBV7-9 | CASSHDRLDRGLGGELFF
TRBJ2-1 | TRBV5-1 | CASSLGNNSGGLSSYNEQFF
TRBJ2-7 | TRBV28 | CASSSTSGRQPSEQYF
TRBJ2-7 | TRBV29-1 | CSVEESAESYEQYF
TRBJ1-1 | TRBV7-2 | CASSFLVDSEAFF
TRBJ2-5 | TRBV13 | CASSFRLAGGQETQYF
TRBJ2-7 | TRBV5-1 | CASSLATGETGESYEQYF
TRBJ2-1 | TRBV29-1 | CSANSGTDNEQFF
TRBJ2-5 | TRBV7-9 | CASHAGQQETQYF
TRBJ2-2 | TRBV12-3/TRBV12-4 | CASRAGPAGELFF
TRBJ1-4 | TRBV12-3/TRBV12-4 | CASSHTAGTELGGLFF
TRBJ2-3 | TRBV10-1 | CASSVHTDTQYF
TRBJ2-2 | TRBV28 | CASSLILAGTGAGELFF
TRBJ2-7 | TRBV6-5 | CASSYSTGYEQYF
TRBJ2-7 | TRBV29-1 | CSVEGQGETYEQYF
TRBJ1-2 | TRBV7-9 | CASSLGRGTAPGGYTF
TRBJ2-3 | TRBV6-5 | CASSKKRAFKQDTQYF
TRBJ2-7 | TRBV5-1 | CASSLEVVTYEQYF
TRBJ2-7 | TRBV21-1 | CASSGASGVDEQYF
TRBJ2-1 | TRBV9 | CASSVVSSGGYNEQFF
TRBJ2-3 | TRBV5-4 | CASSTGPSDTQYF
TRBJ2-2 | TRBV7-6 | CASSSRTGNAGELFF
TRBJ2-7 | TRBV7-2 | CASSLKGDRLTYEQYF
TRBJ1-1 | TRBV29-1 | CSADSLNTEAFF
TRBJ2-3 | TRBV20-1 | CSASGTFTSTDTQYF
TRBJ1-2 | TRBV27 | CASSFGQGSGYTF
TRBJ1-1 | TRBV10-2 | CASEGQMNTEAFF
TRBJ2-3 | TRBV7-9 | CASSLGWSTSWADTQYF
TRBJ1-4 | TRBV12-3/TRBV12-4 | CASSGQDLFVEKLFF
TRBJ1-1 | TRBV10-1 | CASMGATEAFF
TRBJ2-1 | TRBV6-4 | CASSDTSGSSYNEQFF
TRBJ2-5 | TRBV5-5 | CASSSGDSRQETQYF
TRBJ1-2 | TRBV19 | CASSIFPSGAPNYGYTF
TRBJ2-2 | TRBV29-1 | CSVEDPAGINTGKLFF
TRBJ2-1 | TRBV30 | CAWSVMSEQFF
TRBJ2-7 | TRBV13 | CASSFGQDSYEQYF
TRBJ2-7 | TRBV6-5 | CASSYYGSRLAYEQYF
TRBJ2-5 | TRBV28 | CASVRGETQYF